The 23 T cell receptor beta chains below come from one sample, sequenced in a study of blood T cell repertoires in COVID-19. Clones were read by immunoSEQ multiplex PCR, and TCRdb kept only the in-frame ones, dropping some. Seen here are 130,000 to 150,000 clones, 85% observed once, and the top ten hold roughly 2.9%. The sequencing input was peripheral blood. The source of these receptors is a woman between 35 and 50 years old with active or convalescent COVID-19.

This clone was seen a few times. The chain is built from TRBV12-3 or TRBV12-4 and TRBJ1-1, with 8 bases aligning to TRBD1. The CDR3 has 12 amino acids. V dropped 6 bases and J dropped 7; count of bases not matched to a gene: 4. CDR3: CASSRTGYEAFF. CDR3 DNA: TGTGCCAGCAGCCGGACAGGGTATGAAGCTTTCTTT.

The chain is built from TRBV5-1 and TRBJ1-1; 9 bases match TRBD1. The CDR3 runs to 16 residues. V lost 4 bases, J lost 4 bases, and 11 bases stayed unmatched. CDR1 is SGHRS and CDR2 is YFSETQ in the germline V gene. This CDR3 is CASSTSGTGSGTEAFF. DNA of the CDR3: TGCGCCAGCAGCACATCCGGGACAGGGAGTGGCACTGAAGCTTTCTTT.

This chain uses TRBV25-1 with TRBJ2-5; 9 bases align to TRBD2. This CDR3 is built from 14 residues. After removal of 6 bases from V and 1 base from J, the junction contained 3 bases not matched to a gene. CDR1 and CDR2 (germline): MGHDK, SYGVNS. The CDR3 loop is CASSLAGTQETQYF. The CDR3 coding sequence is TGTGCCAGCAGCCTAGCGGGGACCCAAGAGACCCAGTACTTC. Complete variable domain (other parts from reference TRBV25-1 and TRBJ2-5): EADIYQTPRYLVIGTGKKITLECSQTMGHDKMYWYQQDPGMELHLIHYSYGVNSTEKGDLSSESTVSRIRTEHFPLTLESARPSHTSQYLCASSLAGTQETQYFGPGTRLLVL.

The J gene is TRBJ1-1, the V gene TRBV29-1; tentatively, D is TRBD1 (5 bases). This CDR3 has 13 residues. CDR1 is SQVTM and CDR2 is ANQGSEA in the germline V gene. V was cut by 4 bases and J by 7 bases, with 16 bases left in between. The chain's CDR3 is CSVGGTATLEAFF. The CDR3 nucleotides are TGCAGCGTTGGGGGGACTGCTACTCTTGAAGCTTTCTTT.

The rearrangement links TRBV3-1 (or the pseudogene TRBV3-2) to TRBJ2-6; TRBD2 matches at 7 bases. The CDR3 is 19 amino acids. V lost 3 bases, J lost 0 bases, and 11 bases stayed unmatched. CDR1 and CDR2 from the germline V gene are LGHDT and YNNKEL (reference sequence). The DNA for the CDR3 is TGTGCCAGCAGCCAGGACCCACTAGCGCTGAGCTCTGGGGCCAACGTCCTGACTTTC. It yields the protein CASSQDPLALSSGANVLTF.

V is TRBV28 and J is TRBJ1-2; D uncertain. The CDR3 is 13 residues long. The ends were cut back, 7 bases at V and 6 bases at J, with 15 bases in the middle. CDR1 is MDHEN and CDR2 is SYDVKM in the germline V gene. CDR3 residues: CASTLRSGDGYTF. CDR3 coding DNA: TGTGCCAGCACCCTGAGGTCCGGAGATGGCTACACCTTC.

The chain carries TRBV7-2 and TRBJ1-3, with D perhaps matching TRBD1 (6 bases). CDR3 length: 15 residues. Germline V lookup: CDR1 SGHTA, CDR2 FQGNSA. Trimming left V 1 base short and J 4 bases short, with 11 bases between. The CDR3 sequence is CASSLGQAGGNTIYF. The CDR3 nucleotides are TGTGCCAGCAGCTTAGGACAGGCCGGCGGAAACACCATATATTTT. Supplemented by reference TRBV7-2 and TRBJ1-3, the full variable domain reads GAGVSQSPSNKVTEKGKDVELRCDPISGHTALYWYRQSLGQGLEFLIYFQGNSAPDKSGLPSDRFSAERTGGSVSTLTIQRTQQEDSAVYLCASSLGQAGGNTIYFGEGSWLTVV.

This clone has at least ten counts. This chain's CDR3 is CASSPIGQAYEQYF. In nucleotides, the CDR3 is TGTGCCAGCAGCCCCATCGGACAGGCTTACGAGCAGTACTTC. The chain carries TRBV7-9 and TRBJ2-7, with TRBD1 matching 7 bases. This CDR3 is built from 14 residues. CDR1 SEHNR and CDR2 FQNEAQ come from the germline V gene (reference sequence). J gave up 4 bases and V 5 bases, and 8 bases lay outside the gene matches.

The V and J genes are TRBV6-5 and TRBJ2-2; TRBD1 aligns across 7 bases. The CDR3 length is 12 residues. The V gene end was trimmed by 7 bases and the J gene end by 6 bases; junction bases not matched to a gene: 2. The germline CDR1 and CDR2 sequences are MNHEY and SVGAGI. The DNA of the CDR3 is TGTGCCAGCACCCAGGGGGCCGGGGAGCTGTTTTTT. Its translation: CASTQGAGELFF.

The chain carries TRBV5-1 and TRBJ2-5; TRBD1 aligns across 9 bases. V shed 5 bases and J 4 bases; nucleotides not matched to a gene: 9. The CDR3 has 15 amino acids. Germline-derived CDR1 and CDR2 are SGHRS and YFSETQ. Here the CDR3 reads CASSPDRGQGETQYF. As DNA, the CDR3 is TGCGCCAGCAGTCCTGACAGGGGACAGGGAGAGACCCAGTACTTC.

The chain employs TRBV18 and TRBJ1-1; 9 bases map to TRBD1. Trimming at V came to 3 bases and at J to 0 bases, leaving 5 bases not matched to a gene. CDR3 length: 16 amino acids. Per germline, CDR1 KGHSH and CDR2 LQKENI. This CDR3 reads CASSPYRGPMNTEAFF. In DNA form, the CDR3 reads TGTGCCAGCTCACCGTACAGGGGGCCAATGAACACTGAAGCTTTCTTT. The full variable domain, its missing parts supplied by reference TRBV18 and TRBJ1-1, is NAGVMQNPRHLVRRRGQEARLRCSPMKGHSHVYWYRQLPEEGLKFMVYLQKENIIDESGMPKERFSAEFPKEGPSILRIQQVVRGDSAAYFCASSPYRGPMNTEAFFGQGTRLTVV.

The chain is built from TRBV25-1 and TRBJ1-1, with TRBD1 identical over 7 bases. The CDR3 is 14 residues long. The junction had 3 bases not matched to a gene; V was cut back by 3 bases and J by 2 bases. The germline V gene encodes CDR1 MGHDK and CDR2 SYGVNS. CDR3 bases: TGTGCCAGCAGTGAGACAGGGATCAACACTGAAGCTTTCTTT. Its protein is CASSETGINTEAFF.

The V gene is TRBV4-3, the J gene TRBJ1-1; D is undetermined. This CDR3 has 18 amino acids. The germline V and J ends were trimmed by 0 bases and 1 base, with 18 bases remaining between them. Germline V CDR1 and CDR2: LGHNA, YSLEER. In DNA form, the CDR3 reads TGCGCCAGCAGCCAAGATCTTGGCGGTGGAGCTTCGAACACTGAAGCTTTCTTT. Translation gives CASSQDLGGGASNTEAFF.

V and J are TRBV4-1 and TRBJ2-5; tentative D call: TRBD2 (7 bases). The ends were cut back, 0 bases at V and 9 bases at J, with 14 bases in the middle. In germline, CDR1 is MGHRA, CDR2 YSYEKL. This CDR3 contains 14 residues. This CDR3 reads CASSQERGRVPQYF. DNA for the CDR3: TGCGCCAGCAGCCAAGAAAGGGGGAGGGTGCCCCAGTACTTC.

The gene calls are TRBV2 and TRBJ1-4; 10 positions match TRBD1. Trimming at V came to 8 bases and at J to 8 bases, leaving 2 bases not matched to a gene. This CDR3 spans 12 amino acids. The germline V gene has CDR1 SNHLY and CDR2 FYNNEI. The CDR3 reads CASRTGGEKLFF. Here the CDR3 DNA reads TGTGCCAGCCGGACAGGGGGAGAAAAACTGTTTTTT.

V usage is TRBV7-9 and J usage is TRBJ1-3, with D unresolved. The germline CDR1 and CDR2 sequences are SEHNR and FQNEAQ (reference sequence). The CDR3 consists of 15 residues. V was clipped by 6 bases and J by 1 base, with 13 bases between them. CDR3 amino acids: CASRPPGDSGNTIYF. DNA for the CDR3: TGTGCCAGCAGACCTCCAGGTGATTCTGGAAACACCATATATTTT.

The genes are TRBV6-5 and TRBJ1-5; D might be TRBD1 (6 bases). CDR1 and CDR2 from the germline V gene are MNHEY and SVGAGI. V was trimmed by 6 bases and J by 7 bases, leaving 13 bases between them. This CDR3 region has 13 residues. The CDR3, as DNA: TGTGCCAGCAGACCAACAGGGCGGCAGCCCCAGCATTTT. Protein sequence: CASRPTGRQPQHF.

The chain employs TRBV6-2 or TRBV6-3 and TRBJ1-2, with D perhaps TRBD1 (6 bases). V lost 2 bases and J lost 4, with 14 bases in between. This CDR3 contains 15 residues. Germline lookup yields CDR1 MNHEY and CDR2 SVGEGT. CDR3 bases: TGTGCCAGCAGTTACGGGTTGGCCAGGGGCTATGGCTACACCTTC. Translated: CASSYGLARGYGYTF.

The chain carries TRBV7-9 and TRBJ1-6; 9 nucleotides align to TRBD1. The CDR3 is made up of 19 amino acids. After removal of 0 bases from V and 3 bases from J, the junction contained 9 bases not matched to a gene. Germline V CDR1 and CDR2: SEHNR, FQNEAQ (reference sequence). The CDR3 here is CASSLAGGTGNGYNSPLHF. The CDR3 DNA reads TGTGCCAGCAGCTTAGCGGGAGGGACAGGGAACGGCTATAATTCACCCCTCCACTTT.

The rearrangement links TRBV14 to TRBJ1-2; D remains ambiguous. The V gene's germline CDR1 is SGHDN and CDR2 FVKESK. Trimming pared 4 bases from V and 4 bases from J, leaving 16 bases between. This CDR3 contains 15 residues. Here the CDR3 reads CASSPSTTGSYGYTF. The CDR3 DNA reads TGTGCCAGCAGCCCATCCACGACGGGTAGCTATGGCTACACCTTC.

The rearrangement joins TRBV5-8 to TRBJ2-2, with D unresolved. V was cut by 0 bases and J by 9 bases, with 12 bases left in between. The germline V gene encodes CDR1 SGHTS and CDR2 YDEGEE. This CDR3 spans 14 amino acids. The CDR3 DNA is TGTGCCAGCAGCTTGGACCTAACTGTAAGGGAGCTGTTTTTT. Translation: CASSLDLTVRELFF. Drawing the rest from reference TRBV5-8 and TRBJ2-2, the complete variable domain is EAGVTQSPTHLIKTRGQQATLRCSPISGHTSVYWYQQALGLGLQFLLWYDEGEERNRGNFPPRFSGRQFPNYSSELNVNALELEDSALYLCASSLDLTVRELFFGEGSRLTVL.

The chain employs TRBV29-1 and TRBJ1-2; TRBD1 might be the D (6 bases). Trimming took 3 bases from V and 5 from J, leaving 10 bases between them. The CDR3 is 12 amino acids. Germline V CDR1 and CDR2: SQVTM, ANQGSEA. For the CDR3, the DNA is TGCAGCGTTGATCTAGGGGGATATGGCTACACCTTC. Amino acids: CSVDLGGYGYTF.

This clone has just one count. The chain links TRBV5-1 to TRBJ1-2; 7 positions agree with TRBD1. Germline V gene sequence: CDR1 SGHRS, CDR2 YFSETQ. Trimming at V came to 7 bases and at J to 6 bases, leaving 12 bases not matched to a gene. CDR3 length: 14 residues. The CDR3 bases are TGCGCCAGCGGGGGGTTAGGAGACAGGGATGGCTACACCTTC. Protein sequence: CASGGLGDRDGYTF.